Reported below is one T cell receptor beta chain. The entry originates in a study of blood T cell repertoires in COVID-19. Study background: Acute and convalescent COVID-19 specimens originated in the United States, Italy and Spain.

Study processing details: Using reference gene primer amplification, nucleated cell counts were estimated. Clones were read by immunoSEQ multiplex PCR, and TCRdb kept only the in-frame ones, dropping some. V and J calls and clone size follow that table, whereas D and trimming were derived from the DNA. The sample lists about 250,000 clones; more than 65% were seen once. J lost 3 bases, V lost 8 bases, and 5 bases had no gene match. This CDR3 comprises 13 residues. Germline-derived CDR1 and CDR2 are SGHTS and YDEGEE. The sample consisted of PBMCs or T cells enriched from blood (not recorded which). The receptor was isolated from a man between 50 and 59 years old who had recovered from COVID-19. The chain links TRBV5-8 to TRBJ2-7; 10 nucleotides agree with TRBD2. The DNA of the CDR3 is TGTGCCAGTCGGACTAGCGGACTCTACGAGCAGTACTTC. This translates into CASRTSGLYEQYF.